This entry features one T cell receptor (beta chain) sequence. The sample comes from a study of blood T cells in healthy people across ages. A second PCR, run for roughly 6 to 11 cycles, used a sample-barcoded 5' primer plus a J-beta primer mix. Each CDR3 protein gets one entry after TCRdb re-called the 5' RACE reads with MiXCR. The sample lists about 1.5 million distinct CDR3 sequences, about 42% occurring once. V was clipped by 7 bases and J by 7 bases, with 23 bases between them. The CDR3 is 15 amino acids. This TCR was recovered from a woman aged 18-29 years in good health. Source material: blood. This chain joins TRBV12-3 or TRBV12-4 and TRBJ2-7; D remains ambiguous. CDR3 amino acids: CASTPPYVTGGEQYF. CDR3 DNA sequence: TGTGCCAGCACCCCCCCTTATGTCACGGGTGGTGAGCAGTACTTC.